Below are 26 T cell receptor beta chains sequenced from a single sample in a study of technical replicates of blood from a handful of donors. Some clones are missing from TCRdb's copy, which holds only in-frame ones; the method was immunoSEQ multiplex PCR. Seen here are 75,000 to 95,000 clones, 75% to 95% observed once, and the top ten hold approximately 0.27%. The sample was T cells isolated from PBMCs. Receptors were obtained from a human donor in good health.

The V gene is TRBV6-5, the J gene TRBJ2-7; D unclear. The length of the CDR3 is 11 residues. The V gene lost 7 bases and the J gene lost 4 bases, with 8 bases spanning the gap. Looked up from germline, CDR1 is MNHEY and CDR2 is SVGAGI. The CDR3 region has the DNA TGTGCCAGCATTCCCAAATACGAGCAGTACTTC. The encoded protein is CASIPKYEQYF.

CDR3 residues: CSVEAAGENYGYTF. DNA for the CDR3: TGCAGCGTTGAAGCGGCAGGCGAAAACTATGGCTACACCTTC. The chain carries TRBV29-1 and TRBJ1-2; D uncertain. V dropped 1 base and J dropped 2 bases, with 11 bases sitting between them. In germline, CDR1 is SQVTM, CDR2 ANQGSEA. This CDR3 has 14 amino acids.

V and J are TRBV19 and TRBJ1-5; D is perhaps TRBD1 (6 bases). The CDR3 length is 15 residues. Per germline, CDR1 LNHDA and CDR2 SQIVND (reference sequence). V lost 7 bases, J lost 5 bases, and 18 bases lay in between. CDR3 sequence reads: CASTPTGGGDQPQHF. CDR3 coding DNA: TGTGCCAGTACCCCCACGGGAGGGGGAGATCAGCCCCAGCATTTT.

The V gene is TRBV7-9, the J gene TRBJ2-7; 7 positions agree with TRBD1. With 6 bases clipped from V and 1 base from J, the junction kept 6 bases outside the gene matches. This CDR3 spans 14 amino acids. CDR1 is SEHNR and CDR2 is FQNEAQ in the germline V gene (reference sequence). The CDR3 sequence: CASSLPTGSYEQYF. The DNA for the CDR3 is TGTGCCAGCAGTTTACCGACAGGGTCCTACGAGCAGTACTTC.

The rearrangement joins TRBV6-5 to TRBJ2-5; 8 nucleotides match TRBD1. The CDR3 runs 14 residues. V lost 0 bases and J lost 4; bases outside the gene matches: 1. Germline V gene data show CDR1 as MNHEY and CDR2 as SVGAGI. CDR3 sequence (DNA): TGTGCCAGCAGTTACTCTGGACAGGGAGAGACCCAGTACTTC. This gives the protein CASSYSGQGETQYF.

The chain carries TRBV6-4 and TRBJ1-5; maybe TRBD1 (5 bases). The CDR3 is 18 residues long. The germline gives CDR1 MRHNA, CDR2 SNTAGT. Deletions cut 0 bases from V and 4 bases from J, with 19 bases between. CDR3 sequence (DNA): TGTGCCAGCAGTGACTCGGGGCCACAGGTCGATTGGAATCAGCCCCAGCATTTT. It codes for CASSDSGPQVDWNQPQHF.

The chain links TRBV11-2 to TRBJ2-7, with 8 bases fitting TRBD1. Trimming removed 7 bases from V and 2 bases from J; junction bases left unmatched: 7. The CDR3 sequence is 14 residues long. From germline, CDR1 is SGHAT and CDR2 FQNNGV. The CDR3 here is CASTAGTGPYEQYF. In nucleotides, the CDR3 is TGTGCCAGCACCGCCGGGACAGGCCCCTACGAGCAGTACTTC.

V usage is TRBV4-1 and J usage is TRBJ2-1; TRBD2 aligns across 11 bases. Per the germline V gene, CDR1 is MGHRA and CDR2 is YSYEKL. The CDR3 extends over 15 amino acids. V lost 0 bases, J lost 6 bases, and 1 base stayed unmatched. The chain's CDR3 is CASSQEGLAANEQFF. The CDR3 coding sequence is TGCGCCAGCAGCCAAGAGGGACTAGCGGCCAATGAGCAGTTCTTC.

This clone came up a few times. The genes are TRBV6-1 and TRBJ2-1, with D possibly being TRBD1 (5 bases). Per germline, CDR1 MNHNS and CDR2 SASEGT. V lost 7 bases and J lost 5, with 18 bases in between. This CDR3 spans 15 amino acids. The CDR3 DNA reads TGTGCCAGCATCCCAGGGATTCTTAATGACAATGAGCAGTTCTTC. This codes for CASIPGILNDNEQFF.

CDR3 amino acids: CSASTADTQYF. The DNA of the CDR3 is TGCAGTGCTAGCACCGCGGATACGCAGTATTTT. J is TRBJ2-3 and V is TRBV20-1, with D unresolved. The CDR3 is 11 amino acids. Trimming stripped 3 bases from V and 6 bases from J, with 7 bases between. Germline lookup yields CDR1 DFQATT and CDR2 SNEGSKA (reference sequence).

This sequence joins TRBV7-9 and TRBJ2-1, with 9 bases identical to TRBD2. Germline V lookup: CDR1 SEHNR, CDR2 FQNEAQ (reference sequence). The ends lost 5 bases at V and 6 bases at J; junction bases unmatched: 8. The CDR3 loop spans 15 amino acids. CDR3 amino acids: CASSRTSGWSNEQFF. Here the CDR3 DNA reads TGTGCCAGCAGCCGTACTAGCGGGTGGAGCAATGAGCAGTTCTTC.

The chain uses TRBV5-1 and TRBJ1-5; 8 bases agree with TRBD1. From germline, CDR1 is SGHRS and CDR2 YFSETQ. CDR3 length equals 15 residues. V was clipped by 4 bases and J by 7 bases; unmatched bases: 10. The CDR3 nucleotides are TGCGCCAGCAGCATGGAGACAGGGGTGGGACAGCCCCAGCATTTT. It is translated as CASSMETGVGQPQHF.

The CDR3 DNA is TGCGCCAGCAGCGACGCGACATTCGGGGTAACTAATGAAAAACTGTTTTTT. It encodes CASSDATFGVTNEKLFF. This rearrangement joins TRBV5-1 to TRBJ1-4; D ambiguous. Germline CDR1 and CDR2: SGHRS and YFSETQ. V shed 4 bases and J shed 1 base, with 17 bases lying between them. The CDR3 spans 17 residues.

The V gene is TRBV19, the J gene TRBJ2-7, with 9 bases identical to TRBD1. The CDR3 runs 14 residues. J was trimmed by 1 base and V by 9 bases; bases with no gene match: 7. Germline assignment: CDR1 LNHDA and CDR2 SQIVND (reference sequence). The CDR3 DNA is TGTGCCAGCCGGGACAGGGCAGCGTCCTACGAGCAGTACTTC. Protein sequence: CASRDRAASYEQYF.

This chain uses TRBV5-4 with TRBJ2-7; maybe TRBD2 (7 bases). Germline CDR1 is SGHNT and CDR2 is YYREEE (reference sequence). The CDR3 has 16 residues. Trimming pared 0 bases from V and 2 bases from J, leaving 15 bases between. CDR3 region: CASSLGGGGPTYEQYF. The DNA of the CDR3 is TGTGCCAGCAGCTTGGGCGGCGGGGGCCCCACCTACGAGCAGTACTTC. Filled out from reference TRBV5-4 and TRBJ2-7, the complete variable domain reads ETGVTQSPTHLIKTRGQQVTLRCSSQSGHNTVSWYQQALGQGPQFIFQYYREEENGRGNFPPRFSGLQFPNYSSELNVNALELDDSALYLCASSLGGGGPTYEQYFGPGTRLTVT.

DNA for the CDR3: TGTGCCAGCAGTTACTCGGCGGGGGCCCAGACCCAGTACTTC. Translation: CASSYSAGAQTQYF. V gene TRBV6-5 combines with J gene TRBJ2-5, with D possibly matching TRBD2 (7 bases). Trimming took 0 bases from V and 6 from J, leaving 11 bases between them. Germline loops: CDR1 MNHEY, CDR2 SVGAGI. CDR3 size: 14 residues.

This clone was recorded a few times. The chain links TRBV5-5 to TRBJ1-5, with D uncertain. Germline V gene lookup returns CDR1 SGHKS and CDR2 YYEKEE (reference sequence). Trimming removed 0 bases at V and 7 bases at J, with 14 bases between. The CDR3 spans 15 residues. In DNA form, the CDR3 reads TGTGCCAGCAGCTTGGAGAGACAAGTCTCACAGCCCCAGCATTTT. This translates into CASSLERQVSQPQHF.

The rearrangement joins TRBV2 to TRBJ1-1, with D tentatively TRBD1 (6 bases). This CDR3 is 13 amino acids long. From germline, CDR1 is SNHLY and CDR2 FYNNEI. V lost 8 bases to trimming and J lost 4 bases, with 14 bases between them. The CDR3 loop is CASAAQGFTEAFF. CDR3 in DNA: TGTGCCAGCGCTGCACAGGGTTTCACTGAAGCTTTCTTT.

V is TRBV9 and J is TRBJ1-1; D gene unclear. This CDR3 has 13 amino acids. The V end was cut by 0 bases, the J end by 1 base, with 4 bases between. CDR1 is SGDLS and CDR2 is YYNGEE in the germline V gene. CDR3 sequence reads: CASSVVQNTEAFF. For the CDR3, the DNA is TGTGCCAGCAGCGTAGTTCAGAACACTGAAGCTTTCTTT.

The gene calls are TRBV6-6 and TRBJ2-2; TRBD2 matches 7 bases. Germline-derived CDR1 and CDR2 are MNHNY and SVGAGI (reference sequence). J lost 1 base, V lost 6 bases, and 2 bases had no gene match. This CDR3 comprises 14 residues. CDR3 in amino acids: CASRASGNTGELFF. DNA of the CDR3: TGTGCCAGCAGAGCTAGCGGGAACACCGGGGAGCTGTTTTTT.

V gene TRBV5-1 combines with J gene TRBJ2-1; unclear D gene. CDR1 and CDR2 from the germline V gene are SGHRS and YFSETQ. V shed 0 bases and J shed 0 bases, with 7 bases lying between them. The CDR3 runs 15 residues. CDR3 loop: CASSLAISSYNEQFF. DNA of the CDR3: TGCGCCAGCAGCTTGGCTATAAGCTCCTACAATGAGCAGTTCTTC.

This rearrangement joins TRBV28 to TRBJ1-4; D perhaps matches TRBD1 (5 bases). The ends were cut back, 5 bases at V and 4 bases at J, with 14 bases in the middle. The CDR3 runs 15 residues. The germline CDR1 and CDR2 sequences are MDHEN and SYDVKM. CDR3 bases: TGTGCCAGCAGTCCGGCGACAGCGATTAATGAAAAACTGTTTTTT. Amino acids: CASSPATAINEKLFF.

The J gene is TRBJ2-7, the V gene TRBV9; D call uncertain. The CDR3 is 15 amino acids. Trimming took 0 bases from V and 1 from J, leaving 11 bases between them. CDR1 is SGDLS and CDR2 is YYNGEE in the germline V gene. CDR3 in DNA: TGTGCCAGCAGCGTAGTTGGAGACTCTTCCTACGAGCAGTACTTC. Translating gives CASSVVGDSSYEQYF.

The chain combines TRBV4-1 with TRBJ2-7; TRBD1 agrees at 8 bases. The trim removed 4 bases at V and 2 bases at J, leaving 1 base unmatched. Germline V CDR1 and CDR2: MGHRA, YSYEKL. The CDR3 extends over 13 amino acids. The CDR3 reads CASSPGQAYEQYF. The CDR3 bases are TGCGCCAGCAGCCCGGGACAGGCCTACGAGCAGTACTTC.

The V gene is TRBV28, the J gene TRBJ1-1; 9 bases map to TRBD1. Trimming removed 6 bases from V and 6 bases from J; junction bases left unmatched: 17. Germline CDR1 reads MDHEN; CDR2 reads SYDVKM. This CDR3 has 17 amino acids. The CDR3 protein is CASSSPAGTGLWAEAFF. The CDR3, as DNA: TGTGCCAGCAGCTCGCCCGCCGGGACAGGGCTTTGGGCTGAAGCTTTCTTT.

The V gene is TRBV9, the J gene TRBJ2-7, with TRBD1 matching 11 bases. Germline assignment: CDR1 SGDLS and CDR2 YYNGEE. The CDR3 runs 14 residues. The V and J ends lost 3 bases and 6 bases, in that order; junction bases with no gene match: 5. CDR3 region: CASSGTGGIGEQYF. The CDR3 DNA reads as TGTGCCAGCAGCGGGACAGGGGGCATAGGCGAGCAGTACTTC.